These T cell receptor beta chains were read from a single sample in a study of post-analysis software for immune sequencing data. TCRdb redid the calling of the PCR reads with MiXCR, one entry per CDR3 protein. The profile shows about 200,000 distinct CDR3 sequences, roughly 30% of them singletons. Sequencing input: blood. Source of these receptors: a girl aged 2-17 years with multiple sclerosis. The CDR3 runs from the conserved cysteine through the conserved F or W. A D gene is named only where the DNA matches it firmly. The listing skips clone size in some rows; elsewhere it reads once, few, many or a size class.

d_gene,v_gene,abundance,j_gene,CDR3aa,CDR3nt
TRBD2,TRBV2,-,TRBJ2-7,CASSAPRSSGGILNPDEQYF,TGTGCCAGCAGTGCCCCGAGGAGTAGCGGGGGGATTCTCAACCCCGACGAGCAGTACTTC
-,TRBV7-2,many,TRBJ1-1,CASSLLATGTEAFF,TGTGCCAGCAGCTTACTCGCGACGGGGACTGAAGCTTTCTTT
-,TRBV15,many,TRBJ2-7,CATSRDTREQYF,TGTGCCACCAGCAGAGACACACGCGAGCAGTACTTC
-,TRBV5-1,many,TRBJ2-7,CASSLEGYEQYF,TGCGCCAGCAGCTTGGAGGGATACGAGCAGTACTTC
-,TRBV5-1,few,TRBJ1-4,CASSLDGGATNEKLFF,TGCGCCAGCAGCCTGGACGGGGGGGCAACTAATGAAAAACTGTTTTTT
TRBD1,TRBV7-9,-,TRBJ2-7,CASSLVTGDEQYF,TGTGCCAGCAGCTTAGTAACAGGGGACGAGCAGTACTTC
-,TRBV5-4,many,TRBJ2-4,CASSLDRNSKNIQYF,TGTGCCAGCAGCTTGGACAGGAATTCCAAAAACATTCAGTACTTC
TRBD1,TRBV28,-,TRBJ2-7,CASRLPGQAPYEQYF,TGTGCCAGCAGACTCCCGGGACAGGCCCCCTACGAGCAGTACTTC
TRBD1,TRBV24-1,-,TRBJ1-1,CATRDREMAEAFF,TGTGCCACCAGGGACAGGGAAATGGCTGAAGCTTTCTTT
TRBD2,TRBV6-4,-,TRBJ2-7,CAGSSTSGGPYEQYF,TGTGCCGGCAGTTCTACTAGCGGGGGGCCCTACGAGCAGTACTTC
-,TRBV5-1,many,TRBJ2-3,CASSLERSTDTQYF,TGCGCCAGCAGCTTAGAGCGATCCACAGATACGCAGTATTTT
-,TRBV4-2,-,TRBJ2-4,CASSQAGGPALAKNIQYF,TGTGCCAGCAGCCAAGCTGGAGGGCCCGCTCTAGCCAAAAACATTCAGTACTTC
-,TRBV18,once,TRBJ2-7,CASPPAGAQTYEQYF,TGTGCCAGCCCACCGGCTGGGGCGCAGACCTACGAGCAGTACTTC
TRBD2,TRBV20-1,-,TRBJ2-2,CSAREGGLGTGELFF,TGCAGTGCTAGAGAAGGGGGACTAGGCACCGGGGAGCTGTTTTTT
-,TRBV30,few,TRBJ2-1,CAWRWESSYNEQFF,TGTGCCTGGCGCTGGGAGAGCTCCTACAATGAGCAGTTCTTC
TRBD2,TRBV20-1,many,TRBJ2-1,CSAGTSGGGTYNEQFF,TGCAGTGCTGGGACTAGCGGGGGGGGTACCTACAATGAGCAGTTCTTC
-,TRBV7-2,-,TRBJ2-7,CASSPKTRLGAYEQYF,TGTGCCAGCAGCCCCAAAACTAGACTAGGGGCTTACGAGCAGTACTTC
-,TRBV29-1,-,TRBJ2-2,CSVVVAAAGPYTGELFF,TGCAGCGTTGTGGTCGCGGCGGCAGGGCCCTATACCGGGGAGCTGTTTTTT
-,TRBV19,few,TRBJ1-1,CASSVIARNTEAFF,TGTGCCAGTAGTGTCATTGCAAGGAACACTGAAGCTTTCTTT
TRBD1,TRBV12-3/TRBV12-4,many,TRBJ1-5,CASSPGDRVGQPQHF,TGTGCCAGCAGTCCGGGGGACAGGGTAGGGCAGCCCCAGCATTTT
-,TRBV6-4,many,TRBJ2-3,CASSDDEGSTDTQYF,TGTGCCAGCAGTGACGATGAGGGCTCCACAGATACGCAGTATTTT
-,TRBV7-3,many,TRBJ1-2,CASSLTPGSPDGYTF,TGTGCCAGCAGCTTAACGCCGGGTTCCCCGGATGGCTACACCTTC
-,TRBV7-9,few,TRBJ2-7,CASSSVYEQYF,TGTGCCAGCAGCTCGGTCTACGAGCAGTACTTC
-,TRBV12-3/TRBV12-4,many,TRBJ2-5,CASSLAGAGETQYF,TGTGCCAGCAGTTTGGCCGGGGCCGGAGAGACCCAGTACTTC
-,TRBV28,-,TRBJ2-1,CASSLSGSSYNKQFF,TGTGCCAGCAGTTTATCCGGGAGCTCCTACAATAAGCAGTTCTTC
-,TRBV7-3,few,TRBJ2-3,CASSSDSTSTDTQYF,TGTGCCAGCAGCTCTGACTCCACTAGCACAGATACGCAGTATTTT
TRBD2,TRBV5-1,-,TRBJ2-1,CASSLTNLAGGPDEQFF,TGCGCCAGCAGCCTGACTAATCTAGCGGGGGGGCCTGATGAGCAGTTCTTC
-,TRBV29-1,many,TRBJ2-7,CSVDRGSPYEQYF,TGCAGCGTTGACCGGGGGAGCCCCTACGAGCAGTACTTC
TRBD2,TRBV28,many,TRBJ2-3,CASSLRREGGTDTQYF,TGTGCCAGCAGTTTAAGGCGGGAGGGGGGCACAGATACGCAGTATTTT
TRBD1,TRBV20-1,-,TRBJ2-7,CSAGTGAEQYF,TGCAGTGCTGGGACAGGGGCCGAGCAGTACTTC
-,TRBV20-1,many,TRBJ2-3,CSARESIGSTQYF,TGCAGTGCTAGAGAGTCGATTGGTAGTACGCAGTATTTT
-,TRBV28,few,TRBJ1-2,CASSLRSTGRPTF,TGTGCCAGCAGTTTAAGATCCACAGGGAGACCCACCTTC
TRBD1,TRBV12-3/TRBV12-4,-,TRBJ2-6,CASSPQDRGLAGANVLTF,TGTGCCAGCAGTCCCCAGGACAGGGGGTTGGCTGGGGCCAACGTCCTGACTTTC
TRBD1,TRBV24-1,few,TRBJ2-3,CATSDLGQGNTDAQYF,TGTGCCACCAGTGATTTGGGACAGGGCAACACAGATGCGCAGTATTTT
TRBD1,TRBV29-1,few,TRBJ1-1,CSVEAQGATEAFF,TGCAGCGTTGAAGCCCAGGGGGCCACTGAAGCTTTCTTT
TRBD2,TRBV15,many,TRBJ2-3,CATSTRTSGTDTQYF,TGTGCCACCAGCACGCGGACTAGCGGCACAGATACGCAGTATTTT
-,TRBV7-9,few,TRBJ2-7,CASRGGTTYEQYF,TGTGCCAGCAGAGGCGGGACAACCTACGAGCAGTACTTC
TRBD2,TRBV7-9,once,TRBJ2-1,CASSQGLAINEQFF,TGTGCCAGCAGCCAGGGACTAGCGATCAATGAGCAGTTCTTC
-,TRBV28,many,TRBJ2-7,CASSFNHYEQYF,TGTGCCAGCAGTTTCAACCACTACGAGCAGTACTTC
TRBD2,TRBV12-3/TRBV12-4,many,TRBJ2-1,CASSRGVNEQFF,TGTGCCAGCAGCCGGGGGGTCAATGAGCAGTTCTTC
-,TRBV5-1,many,TRBJ2-5,CASSSLTQETQYF,TGCGCCAGCTCATCACTGACACAAGAGACCCAGTACTTC
-,TRBV28,many,TRBJ2-4,CASSLWSGRKVAKNIQYF,TGTGCCAGCAGTTTATGGTCAGGGCGAAAAGTAGCCAAAAACATTCAGTACTTC
-,TRBV20-1,-,TRBJ1-4,CSARGGADTTNEKLFF,TGCAGTGCTAGGGGAGGGGCCGATACAACTAATGAAAAACTGTTTTTT
TRBD1,TRBV5-1,-,TRBJ2-3,CASSGTGGIADTQYF,TGCGCCAGCAGCGGAACAGGGGGTATCGCAGATACGCAGTATTTT
TRBD2,TRBV20-1,many,TRBJ2-1,CSAPSLREGYNEQFF,TGCAGTGCTCCCTCTCTGCGGGAGGGATACAATGAGCAGTTCTTC
-,TRBV20-1,once,TRBJ2-7,CSARERVDEQYF,TGCAGTGCTAGGGAGAGGGTCGACGAGCAGTACTTC
-,TRBV2,-,TRBJ1-4,CASSVEGATNEKLFF,TGTGCCAGCAGTGTAGAGGGGGCAACTAATGAAAAACTGTTTTTT
-,TRBV7-8,few,TRBJ2-7,CASSPGTVTYEQYF,TGTGCCAGCAGTCCCGGGACGGTGACCTACGAGCAGTACTTC